This TCR beta chain was sequenced in a study of blood T cells in healthy people across ages. Whole-study context: About one barcoded beta molecule per two T cells was the capture yield of template switching.

This clonotype is a singleton in its sample. Its specificity is unknown. PBMCs, at least 6 million per sample, were isolated. Germline loops: CDR1 MNHEY, CDR2 SVGAGI. Trimming shortened V by 5 bases and J by 8 bases, and 18 bases separated the two germline ends. The CDR3 is 14 amino acids. Sample-barcoded 5' priming and a J-beta primer mix drove a second PCR of roughly 7 to 11 cycles. Unique molecular identifiers of 12 random nucleotides labeled each cDNA. TCRdb ran MiXCR on the 5' RACE reads and lists one entry per CDR3 protein. This sample has 850,000 to 1,100,000 distinct CDR3 sequences, with around two fifths found just once. General study results and limits: Per million T cells, the diversity of TCR beta decreased roughly linearly as age advanced.

The chain couples TRBV6-5 to TRBJ1-2; tentatively, D is TRBD1 (6 bases). The source of this sequence is a man aged 18 to 29 in good health. Specimen: blood. The CDR3 bases are TGTGCCAGCAGTACCCAGACAGGTCCGTGGGGCTACACCTTC. This sequence encodes CASSTQTGPWGYTF.